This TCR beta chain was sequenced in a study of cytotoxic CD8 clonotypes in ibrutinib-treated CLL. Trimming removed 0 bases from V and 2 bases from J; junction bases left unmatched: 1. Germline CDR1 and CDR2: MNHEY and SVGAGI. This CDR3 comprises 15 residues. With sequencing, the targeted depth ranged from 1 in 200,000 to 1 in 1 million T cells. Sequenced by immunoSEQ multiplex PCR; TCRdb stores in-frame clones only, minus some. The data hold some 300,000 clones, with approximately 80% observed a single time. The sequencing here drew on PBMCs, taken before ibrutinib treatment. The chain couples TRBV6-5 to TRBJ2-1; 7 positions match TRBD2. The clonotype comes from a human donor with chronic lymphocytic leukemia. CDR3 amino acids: CASSYSLAAYNEQFF. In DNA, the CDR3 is TGTGCCAGCAGTTACTCGCTAGCGGCCTACAATGAGCAGTTCTTC.